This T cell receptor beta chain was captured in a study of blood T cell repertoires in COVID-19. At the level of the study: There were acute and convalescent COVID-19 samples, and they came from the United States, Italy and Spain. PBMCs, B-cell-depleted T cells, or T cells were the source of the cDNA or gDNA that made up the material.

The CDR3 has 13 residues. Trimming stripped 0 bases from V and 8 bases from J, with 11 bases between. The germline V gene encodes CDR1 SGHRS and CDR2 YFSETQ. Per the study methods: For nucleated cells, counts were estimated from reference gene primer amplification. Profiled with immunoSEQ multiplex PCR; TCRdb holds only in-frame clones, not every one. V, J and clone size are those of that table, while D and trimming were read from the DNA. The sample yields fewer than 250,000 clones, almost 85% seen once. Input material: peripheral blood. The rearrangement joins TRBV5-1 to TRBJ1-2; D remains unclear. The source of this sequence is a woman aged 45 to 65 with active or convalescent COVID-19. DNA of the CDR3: TGCGCCAGCAGCTTGGCAACCCTTGAGGGCTACACCTTC. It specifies CASSLATLEGYTF. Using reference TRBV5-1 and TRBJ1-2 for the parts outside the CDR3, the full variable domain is KAGVTQTPRYLIKTRGQQVTLSCSPISGHRSVSWYQQTPGQGLQFLFEYFSETQRNKGNFPGRFSGRQFSNSRSEMNVSTLELGDSALYLCASSLATLEGYTFGSGTRLTVV.